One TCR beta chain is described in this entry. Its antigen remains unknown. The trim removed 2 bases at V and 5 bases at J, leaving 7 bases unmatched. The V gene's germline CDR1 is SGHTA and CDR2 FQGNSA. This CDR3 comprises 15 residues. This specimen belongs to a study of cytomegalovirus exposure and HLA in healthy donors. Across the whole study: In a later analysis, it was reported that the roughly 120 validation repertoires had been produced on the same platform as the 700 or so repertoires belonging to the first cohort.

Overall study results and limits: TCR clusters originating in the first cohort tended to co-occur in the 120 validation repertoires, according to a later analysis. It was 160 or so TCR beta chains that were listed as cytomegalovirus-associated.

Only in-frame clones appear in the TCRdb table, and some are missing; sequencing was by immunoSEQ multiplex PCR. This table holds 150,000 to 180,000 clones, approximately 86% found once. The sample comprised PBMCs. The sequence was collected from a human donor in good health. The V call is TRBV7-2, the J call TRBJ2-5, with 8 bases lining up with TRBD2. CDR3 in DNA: TGTGCCAGCAGCTTAACAGCGGGAGTGAGGGAGACCCAGTACTTC. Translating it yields CASSLTAGVRETQYF.